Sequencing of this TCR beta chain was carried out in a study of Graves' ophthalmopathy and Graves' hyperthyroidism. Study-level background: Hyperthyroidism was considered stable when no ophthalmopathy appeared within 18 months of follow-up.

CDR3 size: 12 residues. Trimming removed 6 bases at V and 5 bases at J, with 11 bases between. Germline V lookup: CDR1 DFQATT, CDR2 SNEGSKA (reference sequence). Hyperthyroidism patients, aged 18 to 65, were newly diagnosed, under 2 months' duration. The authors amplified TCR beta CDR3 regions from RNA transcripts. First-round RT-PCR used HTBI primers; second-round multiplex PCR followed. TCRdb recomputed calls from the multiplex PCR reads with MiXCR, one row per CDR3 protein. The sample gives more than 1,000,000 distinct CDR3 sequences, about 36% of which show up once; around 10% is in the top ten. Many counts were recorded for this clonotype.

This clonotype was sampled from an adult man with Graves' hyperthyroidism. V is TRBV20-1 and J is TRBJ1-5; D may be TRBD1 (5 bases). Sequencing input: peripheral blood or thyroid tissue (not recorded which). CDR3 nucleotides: TGCAGTGCCGTAATGGGGGATCAGCCCCAGCATTTT. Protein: CSAVMGDQPQHF.